Included here is one TCR beta chain sequence, with context. Its specificity is not known. Germline values: CDR1 SGHAT, CDR2 FQNNGV. V gave up 5 bases and J gave up 3 bases, with 26 bases separating them. The CDR3 sequence is 19 residues long. The sample originates from a study of T-cell reconstitution after alpha-beta-depleted transplantation in children. General study findings and limits: T-cell counts and diversity at one year following transplant were attributed mainly to newly produced T cells. Some patients' high day-60 TCRbeta diversity was traced to surviving recipient T cells and thymic progenitors. Expanded graft clones, several hundred of them, were reportedly the source of alpha-beta T cells about two months after transplant.

Unique molecular identifiers were incorporated into the prepared TCRbeta library. TCRdb re-called the PCR reads with MiXCR, one entry per CDR3 protein. There are hundreds of thousands of distinct CDR3 sequences in the sample; 10% to 15% occur only once, and 2.2% lies in the top ten. The sample consisted of PBMCs, mostly from graft donor cells, taken 360 days after TCRalphabeta/CD19-depleted stem cell transplant. This sequence originates from a male patient aged 5 to 17 who had a stem cell transplant for acute myeloid leukemia, so the T cells may come from the graft donor. The chain carries TRBV11-2 and TRBJ2-1; D tentatively reads TRBD1 or TRBD2 (7 bases each). In DNA, the CDR3 is TGTGCCAGCAGCCAAGATCGGGACTACCCAGGGGGGGGCTACAATGAGCAGTTCTTC. It encodes CASSQDRDYPGGGYNEQFF.